The 13 T cell receptor beta chains given below trace back to one sample, sequenced in a study of T cells in women clearing cervical HPV infection. Measured with immunoSEQ multiplex PCR; TCRdb has only the in-frame clones, and not every one. The table for this sample gives about 20,000 clones. The sample comprised blood buffy coat. Source of these receptors: a woman between 18 and 70 years old with a cervical HPV16 infection that either progressed to CIN3+ or cleared (not recorded which).

On this clone: The CDR3 end lies 3 residues beyond the end of the read and is filled in from the germline J gene. The chain recombines TRBV5-1 with TRBJ2-3, with D possibly TRBD1 on 6 matching bases. Germline V gene lookup returns CDR1 SGHRS and CDR2 YFSETQ. The length of the CDR3 is 14 residues. Deletions cut 4 bases from V and 0 bases from J, with 9 bases between. The sequenced part of the CDR3 DNA is TGCGCCAGCAGCACCACAGGGAGCACAGATACG. Protein product: CASSTTGSTDT. The whole CDR3 reads CASSTTGSTDTQYF.

As concerns this clone: Read sequence stops 3 residues before the CDR3 end, and the germline J gene provides the missing end. The V call is TRBV30, the J call TRBJ2-7; D is ambiguous. In germline, CDR1 is GTSNPN, CDR2 SVGIG (reference sequence). Trimming stripped 1 base from V and 4 bases from J, with 20 bases between. The CDR3 spans 16 residues. The sequenced part of the CDR3 DNA is TGTGCCTGGAGTGGCCCCCCTCGTGGGCCCTTTTACGAG. It encodes CAWSGPPRGPFYE. The entire CDR3 protein is CAWSGPPRGPFYEQYF. The full variable domain, in which reference TRBV30 and TRBJ2-7 provide the parts outside the CDR3, is SQTIHQWPATLVQPVGSPLSLECTVEGTSNPNLYWYRQAAGRGLQLLFYSVGIGQISSEVPQNLSASRPQDRQFILSSKKLLLSDSGFYLCAWSGPPRGPFYEQYFGPGTRLTVT.

In terms of frequency, this clone is medium-sized (0.01 to 0.1%). The missing CDR3 end, 3 residues past where the read stops, is filled in from the germline J gene. The genes are TRBV18 and TRBJ2-1, with TRBD2 matching over 8 bases. This CDR3 contains 16 residues. CDR1 is KGHSH, CDR2 LQKENI, per germline. J lost 8 bases, V lost 3 bases, and 12 bases had no gene match. The sequenced part of the CDR3 DNA is TGTGCCAGCTCACCGGTAGGAGCGGGGGATCTCGATGAG. Protein product: CASSPVGAGDLDE. The entire CDR3 sequence reads CASSPVGAGDLDEQFF.

CDR3 loop: CASSFSGDSQPGELFF. The part of the CDR3 DNA that was read is TGTGCCAGCAGCTTTTCGGGGGACTCCCAGCCCGGGGAG. The V and J genes are TRBV13 and TRBJ2-2; D possibly corresponds to TRBD2 (6 bases). The read falls 3 residues short of the CDR3 end, and the missing part is taken from the germline J gene. Trimming removed 3 bases from V and 6 bases from J, with 17 bases in between. The CDR3 is made up of 16 amino acids. Germline assignment: CDR1 PRHDT and CDR2 FYEKMQ (reference sequence).

Regarding this clone: The CDR3 is cut off 3 residues early in the read; its end comes from the germline J gene. The chain carries TRBV30 and TRBJ2-3; 9 nucleotides align to TRBD2. In germline, CDR1 is GTSNPN, CDR2 SVGIG (reference sequence). This CDR3 comprises 15 residues. Trimming took 0 bases from V and 3 from J; bases not matched to a gene: 4. Incomplete CDR3 DNA: TGTGCCTGGAGTGTACTAGCGGGCGCTACAGATACG. Protein product: CAWSVLAGATDT. The complete CDR3 sequence is CAWSVLAGATDTQYF.

Concerning this clone: The missing CDR3 end, 3 residues past where the read stops, is filled in from the germline J gene. The V and J genes are TRBV2 and TRBJ1-5; D not resolved. The CDR3 runs to 13 residues. Per germline, CDR1 SNHLY and CDR2 FYNNEI. V was pared by 7 bases and J by 3 bases, with 10 bases between. The CDR3 spells CASNRLLNQPQHF. The part of the CDR3 DNA that was read is TGTGCCAGCAACCGACTCCTCAATCAGCCC.

As regards this clone: The CDR3 end falls 3 residues outside the read, so it is completed with the germline J gene. V is TRBV19 and J is TRBJ1-1; the D gene is possibly TRBD1 (6 bases). This CDR3 spans 15 amino acids. Trimming pared 1 base from V and 6 bases from J, leaving 15 bases between. Germline V gene data show CDR1 as LNHDA and CDR2 as SQIVND (reference sequence). The part of the CDR3 DNA that was read is TGTGCCAGTAGTATAGGAAGGGGGTCCGGGTCTGAA. Its protein is CASSIGRGSGSE. The full-length CDR3 reads as CASSIGRGSGSEAFF.

The chain's CDR3 is CAWSAGGPYNEQFF. CDR3 DNA (partial): TGTGCCTGGAGTGCGGGGGGCCCCTACAATGAG. This chain joins TRBV30 and TRBJ2-1; tentative D call: TRBD2 (7 bases). The read comes to an end 3 residues before the CDR3 does, leaving the germline J gene to fill in the end. The germline gives CDR1 GTSNPN, CDR2 SVGIG (reference sequence). The CDR3 is 14 amino acids. V lost 1 base and J lost 2, with 9 bases in between.

Turning to this clone: Read coverage stops 3 residues before the CDR3 terminus; the germline J gene supplies the remainder. The chain links TRBV2 to TRBJ1-5; D is ambiguous. Trimming shortened V by 6 bases and J by 0 bases, and 12 bases separated the two germline ends. This CDR3 spans 15 amino acids. CDR1 and CDR2 from the germline V gene are SNHLY and FYNNEI. The sequenced part of the CDR3 DNA is TGTGCCAGCAGCCAATACACTAATAGCAATCAGCCC. It encodes CASSQYTNSNQP. The entire CDR3 reads CASSQYTNSNQPQHF. Using reference TRBV2 and TRBJ1-5 for the parts outside the CDR3, the full variable domain is EPEVTQTPSHQVTQMGQEVILRCVPISNHLYFYWYRQILGQKVEFLVSFYNNEISEKSEIFDDQFSVERPDGSNFTLKIRSTKLEDSAMYFCASSQYTNSNQPQHFGDGTRLSIL.

As regards this clone: The DNA ends 3 residues before the CDR3 does, and the rest of the CDR3 is filled in from the germline J gene. The chain uses TRBV7-6 and TRBJ1-2; D is perhaps TRBD1 (6 bases). Germline V CDR1 and CDR2: SGHVS, FNYEAQ. The CDR3 contains 15 residues. This CDR3 is CASSLVGQRGDIYTF. CDR3 DNA, as far as it was read: TGTGCCAGCAGCTTAGTGGGGCAGCGGGGGGACATC.

For this clone: From the germline J gene comes the end of the CDR3, since the read stops 3 residues before it. The V call is TRBV5-1, the J call TRBJ2-3; D remains unclear. The CDR3 spans 15 residues. Germline V gene data show CDR1 as SGHRS and CDR2 as YFSETQ. The sequenced CDR3 bases are TGCGCCAGCAGCTTGTTGGGTTATAGCAATCAGCCG. Protein sequence: CASSLLGYSNQP. The full CDR3 reads CASSLLGYSNQPQYF.

Worth noting for this clone: A read error may produce the germline difference seen at one junction end. The read is 3 residues too short to cover the CDR3 end, so that end is filled in from the germline J gene. J is TRBJ2-2 and V is TRBV4-2; 10 nucleotides agree with TRBD1. The CDR3 is made up of 16 amino acids. CDR1 and CDR2 (germline): LGHNA, YNFKEQ. The CDR3 sequence: CASSQERGTGVEKLFF. CDR3 DNA, as far as it was read: TGCGCCAGCAGCCAAGAAAGAGGGACAGGGGTTGAAAAG.

Concerning this clone itself: The CDR3 extends 3 residues past the end of the read, so its final part is completed from the germline J gene. The chain joins TRBV12-3 or TRBV12-4 to TRBJ1-5; perhaps TRBD1 as D (5 bases). This CDR3 has 14 residues. The germline V and J ends were trimmed by 8 bases and 5 bases, with 16 bases remaining between them. The CDR3 is CASRLRGFDQPQHF. CDR3 DNA (partial): TGTGCCAGCCGTCTCCGGGGGTTTGATCAGCCC.